This section outlines one T cell receptor (beta chain) sequence together with its context. Its antigen is still unknown. The sample is drawn from a study of a mutant IDH1 vaccine in newly diagnosed glioma. Sample time point: week 23, last vaccination. Each dose of the vaccine consisted of 300 ug of mutant IDH1 20-mer peptide, with topical imiquimod. The data were produced by immunoSEQ multiplex PCR, yet TCRdb's version contains in-frame clones alone and is incomplete. The repertoire holds over 25,000 clones, with approximately 87% as singletons. The receptor was derived from a man aged 35-49 years with glioma. Sequences were derived from PBMCs, sampled from a glioma patient whose treatment included an IDH1 peptide vaccine.

The CDR3 loop is CASSSRQGGKDGYTF. The CDR3 region has the DNA TGTGCCAGCAGCTCTAGACAGGGGGGGAAGGATGGCTACACCTTC. The rearrangement links TRBV5-4 to TRBJ1-2, with 9 bases aligning to TRBD1. Germline assignment: CDR1 SGHNT and CDR2 YYREEE (reference sequence). Unmatched junction bases numbered 9, after V lost 3 bases and J lost 6 bases. This CDR3 contains 15 residues.